This TCR beta chain was obtained from a study of shared clonotypes between healthy human individuals. Broader study findings: On the whole, naive subsets had larger estimated richness than memory subsets had.

This table comes from immunoSEQ multiplex PCR, and its TCRdb copy is limited to in-frame clones, with some not included. This sample has 850,000 to 1,100,000 clones, with about 72% found just once. Remarks on this clone: The antigen is not known.

Trimming removed 6 bases from V and 0 bases from J, with 8 bases in between. This CDR3 is 14 amino acids long. Germline V gene sequence: CDR1 LGHNA, CDR2 YSLEER. The TCR sequence derives from a man aged 18-30 years in good health. Some clones in this sample may be carry-over from other donors' samples. The chain carries TRBV4-3 and TRBJ2-2, with D tentatively TRBD2 (6 bases). Source material: memory CD4+ T cells from PBMCs. The subset is: CD45RA-negative fraction. For the CDR3, the DNA is TGCGCCAGCAGGGCGGGGCCGAACACCGGGGAGCTGTTTTTT. This sequence encodes CASRAGPNTGELFF.